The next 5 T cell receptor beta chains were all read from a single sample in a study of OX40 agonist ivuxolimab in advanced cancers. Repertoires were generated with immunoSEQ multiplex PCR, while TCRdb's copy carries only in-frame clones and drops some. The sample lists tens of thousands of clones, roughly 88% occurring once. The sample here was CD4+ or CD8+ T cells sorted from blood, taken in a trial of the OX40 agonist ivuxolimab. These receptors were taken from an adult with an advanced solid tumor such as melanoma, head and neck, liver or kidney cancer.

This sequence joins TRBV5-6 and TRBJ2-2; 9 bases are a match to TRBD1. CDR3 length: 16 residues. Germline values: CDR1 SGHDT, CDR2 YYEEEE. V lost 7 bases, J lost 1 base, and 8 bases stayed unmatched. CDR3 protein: CASERTGAMNTGELFF. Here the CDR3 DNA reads TGTGCCAGCGAAAGGACAGGGGCGATGAACACCGGGGAGCTGTTTTTT.

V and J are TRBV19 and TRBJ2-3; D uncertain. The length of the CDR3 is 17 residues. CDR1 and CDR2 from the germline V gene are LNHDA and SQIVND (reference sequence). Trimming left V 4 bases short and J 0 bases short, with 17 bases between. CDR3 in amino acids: CASSTPRGFFSTDTQYF. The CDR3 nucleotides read TGTGCCAGTAGTACCCCTCGTGGGTTCTTCAGCACAGATACGCAGTATTTT.

CDR3 coding DNA: TGTGCCAGCAGCTTATGGCTTAGCGGGAACACAGATACGCAGTATTTT. Translation gives CASSLWLSGNTDTQYF. The chain is built from TRBV7-2 and TRBJ2-3; 8 bases are a match to TRBD2. CDR1 is SGHTA and CDR2 is FQGNSA in the germline V gene. Trimming cost V 2 bases and J 2 bases; bases outside gene matches: 6. The CDR3 consists of 16 residues.

CDR3: CASSKRQKRGNEQFF. The CDR3 DNA follows: TGTGCCAGCAGCAAACGACAGAAACGGGGGAATGAGCAGTTCTTC. This chain joins TRBV21-1 and TRBJ2-1; TRBD2 was called by the table and not checked on the DNA. TRBV21-1 is a documented pseudogene. This CDR3 spans 15 amino acids.

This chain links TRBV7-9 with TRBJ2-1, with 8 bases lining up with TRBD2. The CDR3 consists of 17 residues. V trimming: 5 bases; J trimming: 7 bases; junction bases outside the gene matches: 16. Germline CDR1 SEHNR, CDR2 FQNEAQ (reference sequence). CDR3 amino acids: CASSPQSGVAGSNEQFF. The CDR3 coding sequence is TGTGCCAGCAGCCCCCAGAGTGGAGTAGCGGGATCAAATGAGCAGTTCTTC.